Listed here are 18 T cell receptor beta chains from one sample, sequenced in a study of blood T cell repertoires in COVID-19. This table comes from immunoSEQ multiplex PCR, and its TCRdb copy is limited to in-frame clones, with some not included. The sample has around 250,000 clones, approximately 85% seen once; the top ten hold over 1.5%. The specimen was PBMCs or T cells enriched from blood (not recorded which). The source of these receptors is a woman between 45 and 60 years old who had recovered from COVID-19.

This clone came up once. J is TRBJ1-2 and V is TRBV11-2; TRBD1 aligns across 7 bases. This CDR3 contains 15 residues. The V and J ends lost 4 bases and 5 bases, in that order; junction bases with no gene match: 10. Per germline, CDR1 SGHAT and CDR2 FQNNGV. In DNA form, the CDR3 reads TGTGCCAGCAGCTCCCCTCGAGGGGGCACTTATGGCTACACCTTC. This gives the protein CASSSPRGGTYGYTF.

The chain is built from TRBV29-1 and TRBJ2-5; 8 positions agree with TRBD1. This CDR3 is 13 amino acids long. Germline V gene sequence: CDR1 SQVTM, CDR2 ANQGSEA. V shed 7 bases and J 1 base; nucleotides not matched to a gene: 5. The CDR3 here is CSAATGAQETQYF. The CDR3 DNA reads as TGCAGCGCTGCGACAGGGGCCCAAGAGACCCAGTACTTC.

V and J are TRBV6-1 and TRBJ1-5, with TRBD1 identical over 8 bases. CDR3 length: 14 residues. Germline V gives CDR1 MNHNS, CDR2 SASEGT. The J segment lost 7 bases and the V segment lost 3 bases, leaving 5 bases of the junction unmatched. The CDR3 DNA sequence: TGTGCCAGCAGTGATCAGGGGGCAGGACAGCCCCAGCATTTT. This sequence encodes CASSDQGAGQPQHF.

This rearrangement joins TRBV29-1 to TRBJ2-3; D gene unclear. The CDR3 covers 12 residues. CDR1 SQVTM and CDR2 ANQGSEA come from the germline V gene. Trimming left V 3 bases short and J 2 bases short, with 6 bases between. The CDR3 region is CSVDQNTDTQYF. The CDR3 DNA sequence: TGCAGCGTTGATCAGAACACAGATACGCAGTATTTT.

The V gene is TRBV27, the J gene TRBJ1-5; a weak D match, TRBD1 (5 bases). Germline CDR1 reads MNHEY; CDR2 reads SMNVEV (reference sequence). The CDR3 totals 15 residues. Deletions cut 3 bases from V and 1 base from J, with 10 bases between. CDR3 nucleotide sequence: TGTGCCAGCAGTTTGGTGGGGGGGAGCAATCAGCCCCAGCATTTT. It translates to CASSLVGGSNQPQHF.

The V and J genes are TRBV4-1 and TRBJ2-3; 8 nucleotides match TRBD1. Per germline, CDR1 MGHRA and CDR2 YSYEKL. There are 15 residues in the CDR3. Trimming cost V 2 bases and J 4 bases; bases outside gene matches: 5. Here the CDR3 DNA reads TGCGCCAGCAGCCAAACGCAGGGGGCCTCAGATACGCAGTATTTT. Translating gives CASSQTQGASDTQYF.

This chain joins TRBV10-3 and TRBJ2-3, with 10 bases matching TRBD2. Germline V gene lookup returns CDR1 ENHRY and CDR2 SYGVKD. Trimming cost V 3 bases and J 7 bases; bases outside gene matches: 7. This CDR3 contains 15 residues. This CDR3 reads CAISEALAGRYTQYF. The CDR3 DNA reads as TGTGCCATCAGTGAAGCACTAGCGGGGAGGTATACGCAGTATTTT.

This clone was detected a few times. This sequence joins TRBV18 and TRBJ1-6, with D possibly being TRBD1 (6 bases). CDR3 size: 17 residues. Germline lookup yields CDR1 KGHSH and CDR2 LQKENI. The V end was cut by 3 bases, the J end by 0 bases, with 12 bases between. The CDR3 protein is CASSPGTTSSYNSPLHF. In DNA, the CDR3 is TGTGCCAGCTCACCCGGGACAACGAGCTCCTATAATTCACCCCTCCACTTT.

The gene calls are TRBV7-2 and TRBJ2-1, with D uncertain. CDR1 and CDR2 (germline): SGHTA, FQGNSA. V shed 1 base and J shed 14 bases, with 9 bases lying between them. This CDR3 contains 11 residues. CDR3 in amino acids: CASSLGAIKFF. The DNA of the CDR3 is TGTGCCAGCAGCTTAGGAGCTATAAAGTTCTTC.

This clone came up once. The CDR3 nucleotides are TGTGCCAGCAGCCAGGGGCCCTCTGGAAACACCATATATTTT. Protein sequence: CASSQGPSGNTIYF. This chain links TRBV3-1 (or the pseudogene TRBV3-2) with TRBJ1-3, with D possibly being TRBD1 (5 bases). V lost 3 bases, J lost 0 bases, and 6 bases lay in between. The germline gives CDR1 LGHDT, CDR2 YNNKEL (reference sequence). The CDR3 consists of 14 residues.

The rearrangement joins TRBV10-3 to TRBJ2-7; TRBD2 might be the D (5 bases). From germline, CDR1 is ENHRY and CDR2 SYGVKD. This CDR3 has 14 amino acids. Deletions cut 4 bases from V and 4 bases from J, with 14 bases between. The CDR3 DNA follows: TGTGCCATCAGTGGGGCTAGCTCTTGGTACGAGCAGTACTTC. Its protein is CAISGASSWYEQYF.

This chain links TRBV6-5 with TRBJ2-1, with 10 bases fitting TRBD2. Trimming cost V 6 bases and J 7 bases; bases outside gene matches: 9. This CDR3 has 15 residues. Looked up from germline, CDR1 is MNHEY and CDR2 is SVGAGI. The CDR3, as DNA: TGTGCCAGCAGCCTGCTAGCGGGAGTAGGGAATGAGCAGTTCTTC. Translated, it gives CASSLLAGVGNEQFF.

The J gene is TRBJ2-1, the V gene TRBV7-9, with D maybe TRBD2 (5 bases). Germline assignment: CDR1 SEHNR and CDR2 FQNEAQ (reference sequence). V was clipped by 1 base and J by 5 bases, with 15 bases between them. The CDR3 spans 16 residues. The CDR3 sequence is CASSLVPTGENNEQFF. CDR3 nucleotide sequence: TGTGCCAGCAGCTTAGTTCCTACTGGGGAGAACAATGAGCAGTTCTTC.

The chain links TRBV7-9 to TRBJ1-5; D not resolved. Between the trimmed V and J ends, which lost 8 bases and 6 bases, there was a span of 11 bases. The CDR3 has 12 amino acids. The germline V gene encodes CDR1 SEHNR and CDR2 FQNEAQ (reference sequence). CDR3 protein: CASEVIGQPQHF. CDR3 bases: TGTGCCAGCGAGGTCATAGGTCAGCCCCAGCATTTT.

The CDR3 region has the DNA TGCGCCAGCAGCCGCACAGGGTTCCAGCCCCAGCATTTT. It translates to CASSRTGFQPQHF. The chain employs TRBV4-1 and TRBJ1-5, with a possible D match to TRBD1 (6 bases). Germline CDR1 and CDR2: MGHRA and YSYEKL. This CDR3 region has 13 residues. The germline V and J ends were trimmed by 4 bases and 7 bases, with 11 bases remaining between them.

The chain is built from TRBV10-3 and TRBJ1-1; D is perhaps TRBD1 (5 bases). Trimming stripped 10 bases from V and 10 bases from J, with 13 bases between. Germline CDR1 reads ENHRY; CDR2 reads SYGVKD. The CDR3 covers 10 residues. This CDR3 is CATRGQGAFF. For the CDR3, the DNA is TGTGCCACCAGAGGACAAGGAGCTTTCTTT.

The chain is built from TRBV6-5 and TRBJ1-4; D is unresolved. Trimming cost V 9 bases and J 7 bases, with 12 bases left between them. Per germline, CDR1 MNHEY and CDR2 SVGAGI. The length of the CDR3 is 12 residues. CDR3 amino acids: CASRGVGEKLFF. The CDR3 nucleotides are TGTGCCAGTCGAGGAGTGGGTGAAAAACTGTTTTTT.

The rearrangement links TRBV4-2 to TRBJ1-1, with TRBD1 as a possible D gene (6 bases). Deletions cut 5 bases from V and 0 bases from J, with 13 bases between. Looked up from germline, CDR1 is LGHNA and CDR2 is YNFKEQ. This CDR3 has 15 amino acids. The CDR3 region has the DNA TGTGCCAGCAGCAGCGAAAACAGGGTGAACACTGAAGCTTTCTTT. Protein sequence: CASSSENRVNTEAFF.